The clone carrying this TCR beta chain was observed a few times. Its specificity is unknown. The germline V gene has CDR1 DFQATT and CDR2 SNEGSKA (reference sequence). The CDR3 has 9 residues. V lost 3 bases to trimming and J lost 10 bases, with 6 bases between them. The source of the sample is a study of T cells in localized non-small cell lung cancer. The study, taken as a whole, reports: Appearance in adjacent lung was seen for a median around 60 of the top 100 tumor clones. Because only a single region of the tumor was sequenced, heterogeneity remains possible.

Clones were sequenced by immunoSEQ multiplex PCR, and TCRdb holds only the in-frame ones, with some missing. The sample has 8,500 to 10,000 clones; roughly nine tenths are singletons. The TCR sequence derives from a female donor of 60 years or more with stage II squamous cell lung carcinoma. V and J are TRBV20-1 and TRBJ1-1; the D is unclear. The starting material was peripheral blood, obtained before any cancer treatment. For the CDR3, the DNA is TGCAGTGCTAGGGACGGAGCTTTCTTT. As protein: CSARDGAFF.